Below, 30 T cell receptor beta chains from the same sample are listed, as sequenced in a study of blood T cell repertoires in COVID-19. Sequencing used immunoSEQ multiplex PCR; TCRdb keeps in-frame clones, though not all of them. The data show under 300,000 clones, 85% to 90% seen once. The sequenced sample was PBMCs or T cells enriched from blood (not recorded which). The origin of the receptors is a woman aged 60-75 years in a cohort exposed to, infected with or recovered from COVID-19 (not recorded which).

This sequence joins TRBV30 and TRBJ2-3; 7 bases match TRBD1. V was clipped by 5 bases and J by 5 bases; unmatched bases: 4. Germline V gives CDR1 GTSNPN, CDR2 SVGIG (reference sequence). The CDR3 totals 12 residues. The CDR3 coding sequence is TGTGCCTGGTCACAGGGGCAAGATACGCAGTATTTT. It codes for CAWSQGQDTQYF. The whole variable domain, remainder taken from reference TRBV30 and TRBJ2-3, is SQTIHQWPATLVQPVGSPLSLECTVEGTSNPNLYWYRQAAGRGLQLLFYSVGIGQISSEVPQNLSASRPQDRQFILSSKKLLLSDSGFYLCAWSQGQDTQYFGPGTRLTVL.

The chain has TRBV19 and TRBJ1-2; 9 bases fit TRBD1. Germline V lookup: CDR1 LNHDA, CDR2 SQIVND (reference sequence). There are 13 residues in the CDR3. V dropped 5 bases and J dropped 8; count of bases not matched to a gene: 6. CDR3 bases: TGTGCCAGTAGTTGGGACAGGGCAGGAGGCTACACCTTC. Protein sequence: CASSWDRAGGYTF.

This clone was seen more than once but under ten times. The chain carries TRBV2 and TRBJ2-7; maybe TRBD2 (5 bases). This CDR3 spans 18 amino acids. V was clipped by 2 bases and J by 0 bases, with 20 bases between them. Germline loops: CDR1 SNHLY, CDR2 FYNNEI. The chain's CDR3 is CASSESIAPPRSSYEQYF. CDR3 bases: TGTGCCAGCAGTGAAAGCATAGCGCCCCCGCGGAGCTCCTACGAGCAGTACTTC.

The chain carries TRBV6-5 and TRBJ2-3, with D possibly being TRBD1 (5 bases). Germline V CDR1 and CDR2: MNHEY, SVGAGI. The ends were cut back, 4 bases at V and 1 base at J, with 6 bases in the middle. The CDR3 is 13 amino acids. The CDR3 region is CASSLQGTDTQYF. The CDR3 nucleotides read TGTGCCAGCAGTTTACAGGGCACAGATACGCAGTATTTT.

The V and J genes are TRBV11-2 and TRBJ2-7; 9 bases fit TRBD1. The V segment lost 4 bases and the J segment 6 bases; nucleotides outside the gene matches: 7. CDR1 and CDR2 (germline): SGHAT, FQNNGV. The CDR3 has 14 amino acids. The CDR3 DNA reads TGTGCCAGCAGCTACCGGGACAGGGATGTCGAGCAGTACTTC. This gives the protein CASSYRDRDVEQYF.

This chain joins TRBV13 and TRBJ2-5; possible D gene TRBD2, 5 bases. Per germline, CDR1 PRHDT and CDR2 FYEKMQ (reference sequence). This CDR3 region has 13 residues. The germline V and J ends were trimmed by 2 bases and 3 bases, with 7 bases remaining between them. The CDR3 loop is CASSLQAEETQYF. DNA for the CDR3: TGTGCCAGCAGCTTACAAGCGGAAGAGACCCAGTACTTC.

As DNA, the CDR3 is TGTGCCAGCAGCTTCCCGGCGGAACACCACTTCAATCAGCCCCAGCATTTT. This encodes CASSFPAEHHFNQPQHF. The chain couples TRBV7-2 to TRBJ1-5; D unresolved. Germline V gives CDR1 SGHTA, CDR2 FQGNSA. CDR3 length: 17 amino acids. Trimming cost V 3 bases and J 3 bases, with 18 bases left between them.

This clone appeared a single time. The chain carries TRBV7-2 and TRBJ2-1, with 7 bases matching TRBD2. V was pared by 6 bases and J by 8 bases, with 7 bases of the junction left unmatched. CDR1 is SGHTA and CDR2 is FQGNSA in the germline V gene. The length of the CDR3 is 13 residues. CDR3 sequence reads: CASSPGLPDEQFF. CDR3 coding DNA: TGTGCCAGCAGTCCGGGACTACCGGATGAGCAGTTCTTC.

V usage is TRBV28 and J usage is TRBJ2-2; the D is unclear. V lost 9 bases, J lost 0 bases, and 5 bases lay in between. This CDR3 region has 12 residues. Germline V CDR1 and CDR2: MDHEN, SYDVKM. The CDR3, as DNA: TGTGCCAGTCCGGCGAACACCGGGGAGCTGTTTTTT. It codes for CASPANTGELFF.

CDR3 sequence: CASSLGTGVDEQYF. Here the CDR3 DNA reads TGCGCCAGCAGCCTGGGGACAGGGGTTGACGAGCAGTACTTC. The rearrangement joins TRBV5-1 to TRBJ2-7, with 10 bases identical to TRBD1. V was pared by 4 bases and J by 5 bases, with 6 bases of the junction left unmatched. The CDR3 is 14 residues long. Germline loops: CDR1 SGHRS, CDR2 YFSETQ.

This chain connects TRBV9 to TRBJ2-5; 7 nucleotides align to TRBD1. Trimming took 5 bases from V and 0 from J; bases not matched to a gene: 10. CDR1 is SGDLS and CDR2 is YYNGEE in the germline V gene. This CDR3 region has 16 residues. The CDR3 DNA is TGTGCCAGCAGTCGTACCGGGACAGCTAACCAAGAGACCCAGTACTTC. This codes for CASSRTGTANQETQYF.

This clone was detected once. The chain carries TRBV7-2 and TRBJ1-5; 7 bases map to TRBD1. The CDR3 length is 17 residues. Per the germline V gene, CDR1 is SGHTA and CDR2 is FQGNSA. V was clipped by 0 bases and J by 3 bases; unmatched bases: 8. For the CDR3, the DNA is TGTGCCAGCAGCTTAGCAGAGGGGGCCTTAACCAATCAGCCCCAGCATTTT. Translated: CASSLAEGALTNQPQHF.

This clone was detected once. V is TRBV2 and J is TRBJ2-1; perhaps TRBD2 as D (5 bases). Trimming took 4 bases from V and 0 from J, leaving 13 bases between them. CDR1 SNHLY and CDR2 FYNNEI come from the germline V gene. The CDR3 totals 16 residues. DNA of the CDR3: TGTGCCAGCAGTGGGGAGCTAGGGTACTCCTACAATGAGCAGTTCTTC. As protein: CASSGELGYSYNEQFF. Together with reference TRBV2 and TRBJ2-1, the CDR3 gives the full variable domain: EPEVTQTPSHQVTQMGQEVILRCVPISNHLYFYWYRQILGQKVEFLVSFYNNEISEKSEIFDDQFSVERPDGSNFTLKIRSTKLEDSAMYFCASSGELGYSYNEQFFGPGTRLTVL.

The chain joins TRBV7-2 to TRBJ2-1; maybe TRBD2 (6 bases). Trimming stripped 0 bases from V and 7 bases from J, with 16 bases between. The CDR3 loop spans 16 amino acids. CDR1 and CDR2 (germline): SGHTA, FQGNSA. In nucleotides, the CDR3 is TGTGCCAGCAGCTTAGCGCTAGCGAAGCAGCCAAATGAGCAGTTCTTC. Its protein product is CASSLALAKQPNEQFF. The whole variable domain, remainder taken from reference TRBV7-2 and TRBJ2-1, is GAGVSQSPSNKVTEKGKDVELRCDPISGHTALYWYRQSLGQGLEFLIYFQGNSAPDKSGLPSDRFSAERTGGSVSTLTIQRTQQEDSAVYLCASSLALAKQPNEQFFGPGTRLTVL.

V usage is TRBV7-2 and J usage is TRBJ2-5; D not certain. Germline-derived CDR1 and CDR2 are SGHTA and FQGNSA. V shed 4 bases and J shed 5 bases, with 5 bases lying between them. CDR3 length equals 11 residues. The CDR3 loop reads CASSSRETQYF. Written as DNA, the CDR3 is TGTGCCAGCAGCTCACGGGAGACCCAGTACTTC.

This chain joins TRBV7-2 and TRBJ2-7, with 15 bases aligning to TRBD2. J gave up 13 bases and V 5 bases, and 6 bases lay outside the gene matches. This CDR3 is built from 13 residues. Germline-derived CDR1 and CDR2 are SGHTA and FQGNSA. The CDR3 protein is CASSPGLAGGIYF. The CDR3 nucleotides read TGTGCCAGCAGCCCCGGACTAGCGGGAGGGATATACTTC.

V usage is TRBV6-5 and J usage is TRBJ2-7; D might be TRBD1 (5 bases). The CDR3 sequence is 15 residues long. V lost 4 bases and J 3 bases, leaving 16 bases between the germline ends. Germline CDR1 and CDR2: MNHEY and SVGAGI. CDR3: CASSLRGIPGYEQYF. The DNA of the CDR3 is TGTGCCAGCAGTTTAAGGGGAATCCCCGGCTACGAGCAGTACTTC.

The V call is TRBV5-1, the J call TRBJ2-7; TRBD1 agrees at 12 bases. The CDR3 has 16 amino acids. Germline CDR1 and CDR2: SGHRS and YFSETQ. V lost 0 bases to trimming and J lost 5 bases; unmatched junction nucleotides: 6. The CDR3 protein is CASSLGDRGPIDEQYF. CDR3 DNA sequence: TGCGCCAGCAGCTTGGGGGACAGGGGGCCTATCGACGAGCAGTACTTC.

The chain has TRBV27 and TRBJ1-4; D gene unclear. The V end lost 1 base, the J end lost 8 bases, and 14 bases lay between the germline ends. This CDR3 is built from 15 residues. Germline CDR1 is MNHEY and CDR2 is SMNVEV (reference sequence). The CDR3, as DNA: TGTGCCAGCAGTTTATGGGCCGACGTAAGGGAAAAACTGTTTTTT. As protein: CASSLWADVREKLFF.

The chain employs TRBV30 and TRBJ1-4; the D gene is possibly TRBD1 (5 bases). CDR3 size: 14 residues. Per germline, CDR1 GTSNPN and CDR2 SVGIG (reference sequence). V was shortened by 0 bases and J by 7 bases, with 12 bases between the two germline ends. CDR3 nucleotides: TGTGCCTGGAGTGTAGGGCAGGGAGGTGAAAAACTGTTTTTT. As protein: CAWSVGQGGEKLFF.

As concerns this clone: Because the CDR3 is missing its conserved closing phenylalanine or tryptophan, this is likely a read error. The DNA is omitted, as the CDR3 cannot be located on it reliably, and the CDR3 follows TCRdb's listing. The chain joins TRBV28 to TRBJ2-7; TRBD1 is the table's D call, not checked against the DNA. The germline V gene has CDR1 MDHEN and CDR2 SYDVKM. The CDR3 sequence runs 11 residues, both termini included. CDR3 region: CASSSKQQQVL.

The CDR3 nucleotides read TGCGCCAGCAGCTTGGAAGGGTCCCAGGGGCCCCAGCATTTT. Translated: CASSLEGSQGPQHF. This chain joins TRBV5-1 and TRBJ1-5, with TRBD1 as a possible D gene (5 bases). Trimming cost V 0 bases and J 9 bases, with 13 bases left between them. Germline lookup yields CDR1 SGHRS and CDR2 YFSETQ. The CDR3 length is 14 residues. Using reference TRBV5-1 and TRBJ1-5 for the parts outside the CDR3, the full variable domain is KAGVTQTPRYLIKTRGQQVTLSCSPISGHRSVSWYQQTPGQGLQFLFEYFSETQRNKGNFPGRFSGRQFSNSRSEMNVSTLELGDSALYLCASSLEGSQGPQHFGDGTRLSIL.

The chain couples TRBV18 to TRBJ2-1, with TRBD1 identical over 9 bases. Germline values: CDR1 KGHSH, CDR2 LQKENI. CDR3 length: 14 residues. V dropped 6 bases and J dropped 9; count of bases not matched to a gene: 9. The CDR3 protein is CASSPGQGGVEQFF. CDR3 coding DNA: TGTGCCAGCTCCCCGGGACAGGGAGGGGTTGAGCAGTTCTTC. The whole variable domain, filled in from reference TRBV18 and TRBJ2-1, reads NAGVMQNPRHLVRRRGQEARLRCSPMKGHSHVYWYRQLPEEGLKFMVYLQKENIIDESGMPKERFSAEFPKEGPSILRIQQVVRGDSAAYFCASSPGQGGVEQFFGPGTRLTVL.

This clone occurred a few times. V and J are TRBV3-1 (or the pseudogene TRBV3-2) and TRBJ2-1; D possibly corresponds to TRBD2 (6 bases). V lost 4 bases to trimming and J lost 7 bases, with 14 bases between them. The germline V gene encodes CDR1 LGHDT and CDR2 YNNKEL (reference sequence). This CDR3 spans 14 amino acids. This chain's CDR3 is CASSRVADVNEQFF. CDR3 nucleotides: TGTGCCAGCAGCCGAGTAGCGGACGTGAATGAGCAGTTCTTC.

The chain recombines TRBV3-1 (or the pseudogene TRBV3-2) with TRBJ2-1; 11 positions match TRBD2. The V segment lost 4 bases and the J segment 4 bases; nucleotides outside the gene matches: 6. CDR1 is LGHDT, CDR2 YNNKEL, per germline (reference sequence). CDR3 size: 16 residues. CDR3 region: CASSLTVAGGYNEQFF. For the CDR3, the DNA is TGTGCCAGCAGCCTAACGGTAGCGGGAGGGTACAATGAGCAGTTCTTC.

A few counts support this clone. The chain has TRBV9 and TRBJ2-2; D perhaps matches TRBD2 (6 bases). The CDR3 sequence is 15 residues long. V shed 7 bases and J shed 1 base, with 14 bases lying between them. Germline V gene sequence: CDR1 SGDLS, CDR2 YYNGEE. Here the CDR3 DNA reads TGTGCCAGCGGAATGGGACTTTTGAACACCGGGGAGCTGTTTTTT. Translation: CASGMGLLNTGELFF.

The V call is TRBV28, the J call TRBJ2-1; TRBD2 matches at 12 bases. Germline V gives CDR1 MDHEN, CDR2 SYDVKM. Trimming removed 6 bases from V and 4 bases from J; junction bases left unmatched: 7. The CDR3 totals 16 residues. CDR3 amino acids: CASSPPGTSGYNEQFF. The CDR3 DNA sequence: TGTGCCAGCAGCCCCCCTGGGACTAGCGGGTACAATGAGCAGTTCTTC.

The chain has TRBV3-1 (or the pseudogene TRBV3-2) and TRBJ1-5; D unclear. The CDR3 is 15 amino acids. Germline values: CDR1 LGHDT, CDR2 YNNKEL (reference sequence). With 4 bases removed from V and 1 base from J, the gap between germline ends came to 11 bases. The CDR3 DNA is TGTGCCAGCAGCCGGAACAGTGGCAGCAATCAGCCCCAGCATTTT. Its protein is CASSRNSGSNQPQHF.

The chain is built from TRBV28 and TRBJ1-1, with 7 bases aligning to TRBD1. Unmatched junction bases numbered 7, after V lost 5 bases and J lost 1 base. Germline CDR1 MDHEN, CDR2 SYDVKM. The CDR3 length is 15 residues. This chain's CDR3 is CASSGRQGRNTEAFF. The CDR3 coding sequence is TGTGCCAGCAGTGGAAGACAGGGTAGGAACACTGAAGCTTTCTTT.

The chain uses TRBV10-3 and TRBJ2-5; 8 positions agree with TRBD1. The J segment lost 4 bases and the V segment lost 6 bases, leaving 7 bases of the junction unmatched. The CDR3 totals 14 residues. Germline values: CDR1 ENHRY, CDR2 SYGVKD. The CDR3 DNA reads TGTGCCATCAGGCAGACAGGGGCTGGAGAGACCCAGTACTTC. This gives the protein CAIRQTGAGETQYF.